The 28 T cell receptor beta chains presented below share a single source sample, sequenced in a study of CD8+ T cells in alopecia areata. Extracted RNA was reverse transcribed, and the resulting cDNA served as sequencing template. This table comes from immunoSEQ multiplex PCR, and its TCRdb copy is limited to in-frame clones, with some not included. The repertoire consists of around 9,600 clones, none detected only once. Cell sorting was performed on pooled cutaneous lymph node cells with CD4, CD8alpha, NKG2D, NKG2ACE and other markers. Sequenced sample: CD8+ T cells sorted from a lymph node. All receptors come from a C3H/HeJ mouse with alopecia areata. For this strain, the MHC haplotype corresponds to H2-k.

This clone has ten or more counts. Gene names and germline match the mouse. Sequencing ends 4 residues short of the CDR3 end; the germline J gene provides the rest. The chain carries TRBV1 and TRBJ2-1; D is possibly TRBD2 (7 bases). Germline CDR1 and CDR2: NSQYPW and LRSPGD (reference sequence). The CDR3 totals 16 residues. V shed 1 base and J shed 3 bases, with 13 bases lying between them. CDR3 region: CTCSAGGRGAYAEQFF. The sequenced CDR3 bases are TGCACCTGCAGTGCAGGGGGGAGGGGGGCCTATGCT.

At least ten counts were recorded for this clone. Genes here carry mouse names. The read halts 4 residues ahead of the CDR3 end, with the missing end drawn from the germline J gene. The chain has TRBV5 and TRBJ1-2; 10 bases map to TRBD1. The germline CDR1 and CDR2 sequences are LGHNA and YNLKQL (reference sequence). The V and J ends lost 4 bases and 1 base, in that order; junction bases with no gene match: 3. The CDR3 has 15 residues. The CDR3 DNA, read in part, is TGTGCCAGCAGCCCCGGGACAGGGGAAAACTCC. Protein product: CASSPGTGENS. The CDR3 in full is CASSPGTGENSDYTF.

This clone rates as medium-sized. Mouse gene names and germline throughout. The DNA ends 4 residues before the CDR3 does, and the rest of the CDR3 is filled in from the germline J gene. The rearrangement uses TRBV1 and TRBJ2-3; 7 bases match TRBD2. Germline lookup yields CDR1 NSQYPW and CDR2 LRSPGD (reference sequence). V trimming: 6 bases; J trimming: 2 bases; junction bases outside the gene matches: 5. The CDR3 contains 14 residues. The CDR3 protein is CTCRPDWVAETLYF. The covered CDR3 bases are TGCACCTGCAGGCCCGACTGGGTTGCAGAA.

There are a few counts of this clone. All gene names here are mouse names. The read gets to within 3 residues of the CDR3 end, and the germline J gene fills in the rest. This chain joins TRBV13-3 and TRBJ1-6; 7 bases line up with TRBD1. TRBJ1-6 is annotated as an ORF whose role is uncertain. Germline-derived CDR1 and CDR2 are NNHDY and SYVADS. V lost 0 bases and J lost 3; bases outside the gene matches: 3. The CDR3 sequence is 16 residues long. CDR3 region: CASSDATGLYNSPLYF. Incomplete CDR3 DNA: TGTGCCAGCAGTGATGCGACAGGGCTCTATAATTCGCCC.

This clone is deemed medium-sized. Gene labels here are mouse ones. The read falls 3 residues short of the CDR3 end, and the missing part is taken from the germline J gene. The J gene is TRBJ1-6, the V gene TRBV5; 9 bases line up with TRBD1. TRBJ1-6 is known as an ORF, though its function is uncertain. This CDR3 spans 15 amino acids. The V gene end was trimmed by 4 bases and the J gene end by 10 bases; junction bases not matched to a gene: 8. Germline V CDR1 and CDR2: LGHNA, YNLKQL (reference sequence). The sequenced CDR3 bases are TGTGCCAGCAGCCTCCGACAGGGGGAGGGATCGCCC. Translated, it gives CASSLRQGEGSP. The full CDR3 sequence reads CASSLRQGEGSPLYF.

There are many counts of this clone. Gene names follow the mouse nomenclature. The CDR3 end lies 4 residues beyond the end of the read and is filled in from the germline J gene. V gene TRBV13-3 combines with J gene TRBJ2-7; D perhaps matches TRBD1 (6 bases). The V end lost 5 bases, the J end lost 1 base, and 7 bases lay between the germline ends. There are 12 residues in the CDR3. Germline CDR1 reads NNHDY; CDR2 reads SYVADS. The CDR3 DNA, read in part, is TGTGCCAGCAGGGACAGATCCTAT. This encodes CASRDRSY. The complete CDR3 sequence is CASRDRSYEQYF.

The table lists this clone with many counts. Genes and germline come from the mouse. The sequence runs out 4 residues before the end of the CDR3; the remainder is reconstructed from the germline J gene. Other DNA sequences of this sample code for an identical CDR3. The chain has TRBV13-3 and TRBJ2-3; maybe TRBD1 (6 bases). V was cut by 2 bases and J by 0 bases, with 10 bases left in between. The CDR3 extends over 15 amino acids. Looked up from germline, CDR1 is NNHDY and CDR2 is SYVADS. The part of the CDR3 DNA that was read is TGTGCCAGCAGTGACTGGACAGATAGTGCAGAA. Residues: CASSDWTDSAE. The entire CDR3 protein reads CASSDWTDSAETLYF.

In this sample, this clone is medium-sized. Germline and genes here are mouse. The CDR3 goes on 4 residues after the read ends, and that part is filled in from the germline J gene. The V gene is TRBV19, the J gene TRBJ2-1; TRBD1 aligns across 10 bases. The germline CDR1 and CDR2 sequences are FNHDT and SITEND (reference sequence). This CDR3 spans 13 amino acids. The CDR3 DNA, read in part, is TGTGCCAGCAGCCCGACAGGGGGCGCT. Translation: CASSPTGGA. From start to end, the CDR3 is CASSPTGGAEQFF.

This clone was detected ten times or more. The gene symbols are mouse symbols. Read sequence stops 4 residues before the CDR3 end, and the germline J gene provides the missing end. The genes are TRBV19 and TRBJ1-1; D gene unclear. Germline CDR1 reads FNHDT; CDR2 reads SITEND (reference sequence). This CDR3 spans 13 amino acids. Trimming cost V 5 bases and J 0 bases, with 8 bases left between them. The CDR3 is CASRTATNTEVFF. The CDR3 DNA, read in part, is TGTGCCAGCAGGACTGCGACAAACACA.

This clone was counted many times. The gene symbols are mouse symbols. Read sequence stops 4 residues before the CDR3 end, and the germline J gene provides the missing end. This rearrangement joins TRBV5 to TRBJ2-3; 9 nucleotides agree with TRBD2. CDR3 length: 16 residues. Germline V gene lookup returns CDR1 LGHNA and CDR2 YNLKQL (reference sequence). V lost 0 bases to trimming and J lost 0 bases; unmatched junction nucleotides: 1. CDR3 residues: CASSQDWGGSAETLYF. Incomplete CDR3 DNA: TGTGCCAGCAGCCAAGACTGGGGGGGTAGTGCAGAA.

This clone has more than one count but fewer than ten. Gene names are the mouse ones. The observed sequence ends 4 residues before the CDR3 terminus, with the missing tail filled in from the germline J gene. V gene TRBV31 combines with J gene TRBJ2-7; 12 positions agree with TRBD2. From germline, CDR1 is GKSSPN and CDR2 SITVG. The CDR3 extends over 16 amino acids. The CDR3 here is CAWSRYLRDWGDEQYF. The sequenced CDR3 bases are TGTGCCTGGAGTCGATACCTCCGGGACTGGGGGGAT.

By share of the sample, this clone is medium-sized (0.01 to 0.1%). Gene names and germline match the mouse. The DNA ends 4 residues before the CDR3 does, and the rest of the CDR3 is filled in from the germline J gene. The chain uses TRBV1 and TRBJ1-1; a weak D match, TRBD1 (5 bases). Germline V gene data show CDR1 as NSQYPW and CDR2 as LRSPGD (reference sequence). Trimming took 2 bases from V and 1 from J, leaving 11 bases between them. This CDR3 is built from 15 residues. The covered CDR3 bases are TGCACCTGCAGTGCACAGGGAAAGGGGAACACA. This gives the protein CTCSAQGKGNT. The full CDR3 protein reads CTCSAQGKGNTEVFF.

This clone appeared a few times. Mouse names are used for the genes. Sequencing ends 4 residues short of the CDR3 end; the germline J gene provides the rest. The rearrangement links TRBV5 to TRBJ2-1, with 14 bases fitting TRBD2. V dropped 4 bases and J dropped 6; count of bases not matched to a gene: 2. This CDR3 region has 15 residues. Germline loops: CDR1 LGHNA, CDR2 YNLKQL (reference sequence). The sequenced part of the CDR3 DNA is TGTGCCAGCAGCCGGGACTGGGGGGGCGTTGCT. Translation gives CASSRDWGGVA. The full CDR3 is CASSRDWGGVAEQFF.

This clone was counted at least ten times. All gene names here are mouse names. The CDR3 end falls 4 residues outside the read, so it is completed with the germline J gene. The rearrangement uses TRBV1 and TRBJ1-1; TRBD1 matches 12 bases. V lost 4 bases to trimming and J lost 3 bases; unmatched junction nucleotides: 3. Germline lookup yields CDR1 NSQYPW and CDR2 LRSPGD (reference sequence). This CDR3 spans 15 amino acids. CDR3 sequence reads: CTCSGGTGGHTEVFF. The sequenced CDR3 bases are TGCACCTGCAGTGGCGGGACAGGGGGCCACACA.

A word on this clone: A much more abundant neighbour one base away suggests this may be a read error. Gene names follow the mouse nomenclature. Sequencing ends 4 residues short of the CDR3 end; the germline J gene provides the rest. The rearrangement joins TRBV12-1 to TRBJ2-4; weak D call: TRBD2 (6 bases). V was trimmed by 4 bases and J by 2 bases, leaving 15 bases between them. The CDR3 spans 15 residues. The germline V gene encodes CDR1 SGHSN and CDR2 HYEKVE. The CDR3 bases that were read are TGTGCCAGCTCCGAGGACGGGGGGACTCAAAAC. This encodes CASSEDGGTQN. The CDR3 reads in full as CASSEDGGTQNTLYF.

Ten or more counts support this clone. Genes here carry mouse names. The read is 4 residues too short to cover the CDR3 end, so that end is filled in from the germline J gene. The genes are TRBV16 and TRBJ2-2; TRBD1 aligns across 7 bases. The CDR3 extends over 13 amino acids. Germline V CDR1 and CDR2: SGHSA, FRNQAP. The CDR3 sequence is CASSPDRVGQLYF. CDR3 DNA, as far as it was read: TGTGCAAGCAGCCCAGACAGGGTAGGG.

This clone was counted ten times or more. The genes and germline here are from mouse. Coverage ceases 4 residues before the CDR3 finishes, and the germline J gene fills in the end. The gene calls are TRBV17 and TRBJ1-1, with a tentative D call TRBD1 (5 bases). Trimming removed 5 bases from V and 3 bases from J, with 13 bases in between. CDR3 length: 14 amino acids. The germline gives CDR1 MNHDT, CDR2 YYDKIL. The chain's CDR3 is CASSLQGRDTEVFF. Incomplete CDR3 DNA: TGTGCTAGCAGTCTTCAGGGTAGGGACACA. The whole variable domain, filled in from reference TRBV17 and TRBJ1-1, reads DTTVKQNPRYKLARVGKPVNLICSQTMNHDTMYWYQKKPNQAPKLLLFYYDKILNREADTFEKFQSSRPNNSFCSLYIGSAGLEYSAMYLCASSLQGRDTEVFFGKGTRLTVV.

By sample share, this clone is medium-sized (0.01 to 0.1%). Genes and germline come from the mouse. The sequenced part of the CDR3 DNA is TGCACCTGCAGTGCAGGGACAGCAGAA. Translation: CTCSAGTAE. In full, the CDR3 is CTCSAGTAETLYF. The chain links TRBV1 to TRBJ2-3, with D perhaps TRBD1 (5 bases). The read stops 4 residues short of the end of the CDR3; the missing end is completed from the germline J gene. The length of the CDR3 is 13 residues. Trimming cost V 1 base and J 3 bases, with 5 bases left between them. In germline, CDR1 is NSQYPW, CDR2 LRSPGD (reference sequence).

A remark on this clone: Any gene name here is a mouse gene name. The read halts 4 residues ahead of the CDR3 end, with the missing end drawn from the germline J gene. The chain recombines TRBV13-2 with TRBJ2-4; no definite D call. Looked up from germline, CDR1 is NNHNN and CDR2 is SYGAGS (reference sequence). The length of the CDR3 is 14 residues. Partial CDR3 DNA: TGTGCCAGCGGTGATCAGTCAAAAAAAAAC. This encodes CASGDQSKKN. The CDR3, in full, reads CASGDQSKKNTLYF.

This clone was counted at least ten times. Gene names refer to mouse genes. Read coverage stops 4 residues before the CDR3 terminus; the germline J gene supplies the remainder. V usage is TRBV5 and J usage is TRBJ2-2; 7 positions agree with TRBD2. Germline CDR1 is LGHNA and CDR2 is YNLKQL (reference sequence). The CDR3 spans 15 residues. The J segment lost 1 base and the V segment lost 2 bases, leaving 1 base of the junction unmatched. The CDR3 bases that were read are TGTGCCAGCAGCCAATACTGGGGAAACACCGGG. Translated: CASSQYWGNTG. The whole CDR3 protein is CASSQYWGNTGQLYF.

This clone has at least ten counts. The gene names here belong to mouse. The read comes to an end 3 residues before the CDR3 does, leaving the germline J gene to fill in the end. The chain uses TRBV13-1 and TRBJ1-6; D ambiguous. TRBJ1-6 is reported as an ORF; its role is uncertain. The germline V gene has CDR1 NSHNY and CDR2 SYGAGN. Trimming removed 2 bases at V and 9 bases at J, with 12 bases between. The CDR3 runs to 14 residues. The CDR3 sequence is CASSERKGGSPLYF. CDR3 bases read: TGTGCCAGCAGTGAAAGGAAGGGTGGTTCGCCC.

This clone appeared many times. Gene and germline names: mouse. The read stops 4 residues short of the end of the CDR3; the missing end is completed from the germline J gene. The rearrangement uses TRBV29 and TRBJ2-7, with 7 bases matching TRBD1. Germline assignment: CDR1 MSHET and CDR2 SYDVDS. The CDR3 is 14 residues long. The chain's CDR3 is CASSFVQTGDEQYF. CDR3 DNA, as far as it was read: TGTGCTAGCAGTTTCGTCCAAACAGGGGAT.

This clone was seen at least ten times. Germline and genes: mouse. Coverage ceases 4 residues before the CDR3 finishes, and the germline J gene fills in the end. The gene calls are TRBV13-3 and TRBJ1-2, with TRBD1 as a possible D gene (5 bases). V was pared by 0 bases and J by 2 bases, with 11 bases between. The CDR3 loop spans 15 amino acids. The germline gives CDR1 NNHDY, CDR2 SYVADS. The CDR3: CASSDAQGGNSDYTF. CDR3 bases read: TGTGCCAGCAGTGATGCGCAGGGAGGGAACTCC.

This clone was recorded many times. All gene names here are mouse names. The DNA ends 4 residues before the CDR3 does, and the rest of the CDR3 is filled in from the germline J gene. The V and J genes are TRBV19 and TRBJ2-5; 8 nucleotides line up with TRBD2. The CDR3 covers 16 residues. The germline CDR1 and CDR2 sequences are FNHDT and SITEND (reference sequence). Unmatched junction bases numbered 6, after V lost 3 bases and J lost 0 bases. The CDR3: CASSTGLGVNQDTQYF. The sequenced CDR3 bases are TGTGCCAGCAGTACCGGACTGGGAGTTAACCAAGAC. The variable domain in full, completed from reference TRBV19 and TRBJ2-5, reads GGIITQTPKFLIGQEGQKLTLKCQQNFNHDTMYWYRQDSGKGLRLIYYSITENDLQKGDLSEGYDASREKKSSFSLTVTSAQKNEMAVFLCASSTGLGVNQDTQYFGPGTRLLVL.

This clone was counted ten times or more. Germline and genes: mouse. Read sequence stops 3 residues before the CDR3 end, and the germline J gene provides the missing end. V gene TRBV5 combines with J gene TRBJ1-6; maybe TRBD1 (5 bases). TRBJ1-6 carries the ORF label, with uncertain function. This CDR3 contains 14 residues. Trimming pared 0 bases from V and 8 bases from J, leaving 8 bases between. CDR1 is LGHNA, CDR2 YNLKQL, per germline (reference sequence). The sequenced CDR3 bases are TGTGCCAGCAGCCAAGATCAGGGTTATTCGCCC. Translating it yields CASSQDQGYSP. The entire CDR3 protein reads CASSQDQGYSPLYF.

This clone ranks as medium-sized. Any gene name here is a mouse gene name. With the read ending 4 residues before the CDR3 end, the germline J gene is used to fill in that end. V and J are TRBV13-2 and TRBJ2-2, with 8 bases matching TRBD1. Looked up from germline, CDR1 is NNHNN and CDR2 is SYGAGS (reference sequence). The V and J ends lost 1 base and 3 bases, in that order; junction bases with no gene match: 2. The CDR3 extends over 15 amino acids. The sequenced CDR3 bases are TGTGCCAGCGGTGATCAGGGGGCGGACACCGGG. Translated: CASGDQGADTG. In full, the CDR3 reads CASGDQGADTGQLYF.

This clone was seen ten or more times. Gene names follow the mouse nomenclature. The read ends 4 residues early relative to the CDR3; the germline J gene fills the gap. The rearrangement joins TRBV13-3 to TRBJ1-2; the D gene is possibly TRBD1 (5 bases). This CDR3 has 12 residues. Deletions cut 6 bases from V and 0 bases from J, with 6 bases between. CDR1 is NNHDY, CDR2 SYVADS, per germline. The CDR3 loop is CASKTANSDYTF. The DNA read from the CDR3 is TGTGCCAGCAAGACAGCAAACTCC.

In its sample, this clone was seen many times. Each gene name is a mouse one. The CDR3 end is not reached by the read, which stops 4 residues before it; the germline J gene fills it in. The rearrangement links TRBV19 to TRBJ2-3, with D uncertain. The V gene lost 7 bases and the J gene lost 1 base, with 16 bases spanning the gap. The CDR3 loop spans 15 amino acids. Germline CDR1 FNHDT, CDR2 SITEND (reference sequence). CDR3 bases read: TGTGCCAGCTCCCCCTCGACTCGGGGTGCAGAA. Protein: CASSPSTRGAE. The entire CDR3 reads CASSPSTRGAETLYF. Complete variable domain (other parts from reference TRBV19 and TRBJ2-3): GGIITQTPKFLIGQEGQKLTLKCQQNFNHDTMYWYRQDSGKGLRLIYYSITENDLQKGDLSEGYDASREKKSSFSLTVTSAQKNEMAVFLCASSPSTRGAETLYFGSGTRLTVL.